This T cell receptor (beta chain) came from a study of OX40 agonist ivuxolimab in advanced cancers. The CDR3 has 16 residues. From germline, CDR1 is SEHNR and CDR2 FQNEAQ (reference sequence). Trimming removed 2 bases at V and 2 bases at J, with 12 bases between. Profiled with immunoSEQ multiplex PCR; TCRdb holds only in-frame clones, not every one. The table lists approximately 61,000 clones, roughly nine tenths of them singletons, with around 1.8% in the top ten. This TCR came from an adult with an advanced solid tumor such as melanoma, head and neck, liver or kidney cancer. V and J are TRBV7-9 and TRBJ2-2, with D possibly matching TRBD2 (6 bases). The material sequenced was CD4+ or CD8+ T cells sorted from blood, taken in a trial of the OX40 agonist ivuxolimab. The CDR3 reads CASSLSGGTNTGELFF. The CDR3 bases are TGTGCCAGCAGCTTAAGTGGGGGGACCAACACCGGGGAGCTGTTTTTT.